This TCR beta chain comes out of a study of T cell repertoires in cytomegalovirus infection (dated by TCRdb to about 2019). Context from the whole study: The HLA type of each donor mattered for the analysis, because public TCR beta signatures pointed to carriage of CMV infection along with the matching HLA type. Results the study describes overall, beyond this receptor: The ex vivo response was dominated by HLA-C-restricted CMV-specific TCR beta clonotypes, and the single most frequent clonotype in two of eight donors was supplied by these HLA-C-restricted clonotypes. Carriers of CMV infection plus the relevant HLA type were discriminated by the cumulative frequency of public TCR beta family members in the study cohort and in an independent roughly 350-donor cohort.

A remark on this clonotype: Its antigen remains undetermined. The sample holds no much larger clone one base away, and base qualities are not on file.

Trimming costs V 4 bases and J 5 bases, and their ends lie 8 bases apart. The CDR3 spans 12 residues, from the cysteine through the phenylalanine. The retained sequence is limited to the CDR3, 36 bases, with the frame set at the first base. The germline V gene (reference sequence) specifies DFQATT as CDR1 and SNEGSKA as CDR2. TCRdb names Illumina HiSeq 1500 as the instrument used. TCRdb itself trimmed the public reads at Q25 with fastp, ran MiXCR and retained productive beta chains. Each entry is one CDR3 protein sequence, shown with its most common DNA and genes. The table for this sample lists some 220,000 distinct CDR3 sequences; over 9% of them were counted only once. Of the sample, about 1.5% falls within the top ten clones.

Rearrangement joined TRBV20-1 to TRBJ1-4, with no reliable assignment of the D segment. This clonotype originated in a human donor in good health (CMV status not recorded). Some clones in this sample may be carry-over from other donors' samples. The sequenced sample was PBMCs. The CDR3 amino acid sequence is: CSAIQLNEKLFF. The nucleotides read TGCAGTGCTATACAGTTGAATGAAAAACTGTTTTTT.